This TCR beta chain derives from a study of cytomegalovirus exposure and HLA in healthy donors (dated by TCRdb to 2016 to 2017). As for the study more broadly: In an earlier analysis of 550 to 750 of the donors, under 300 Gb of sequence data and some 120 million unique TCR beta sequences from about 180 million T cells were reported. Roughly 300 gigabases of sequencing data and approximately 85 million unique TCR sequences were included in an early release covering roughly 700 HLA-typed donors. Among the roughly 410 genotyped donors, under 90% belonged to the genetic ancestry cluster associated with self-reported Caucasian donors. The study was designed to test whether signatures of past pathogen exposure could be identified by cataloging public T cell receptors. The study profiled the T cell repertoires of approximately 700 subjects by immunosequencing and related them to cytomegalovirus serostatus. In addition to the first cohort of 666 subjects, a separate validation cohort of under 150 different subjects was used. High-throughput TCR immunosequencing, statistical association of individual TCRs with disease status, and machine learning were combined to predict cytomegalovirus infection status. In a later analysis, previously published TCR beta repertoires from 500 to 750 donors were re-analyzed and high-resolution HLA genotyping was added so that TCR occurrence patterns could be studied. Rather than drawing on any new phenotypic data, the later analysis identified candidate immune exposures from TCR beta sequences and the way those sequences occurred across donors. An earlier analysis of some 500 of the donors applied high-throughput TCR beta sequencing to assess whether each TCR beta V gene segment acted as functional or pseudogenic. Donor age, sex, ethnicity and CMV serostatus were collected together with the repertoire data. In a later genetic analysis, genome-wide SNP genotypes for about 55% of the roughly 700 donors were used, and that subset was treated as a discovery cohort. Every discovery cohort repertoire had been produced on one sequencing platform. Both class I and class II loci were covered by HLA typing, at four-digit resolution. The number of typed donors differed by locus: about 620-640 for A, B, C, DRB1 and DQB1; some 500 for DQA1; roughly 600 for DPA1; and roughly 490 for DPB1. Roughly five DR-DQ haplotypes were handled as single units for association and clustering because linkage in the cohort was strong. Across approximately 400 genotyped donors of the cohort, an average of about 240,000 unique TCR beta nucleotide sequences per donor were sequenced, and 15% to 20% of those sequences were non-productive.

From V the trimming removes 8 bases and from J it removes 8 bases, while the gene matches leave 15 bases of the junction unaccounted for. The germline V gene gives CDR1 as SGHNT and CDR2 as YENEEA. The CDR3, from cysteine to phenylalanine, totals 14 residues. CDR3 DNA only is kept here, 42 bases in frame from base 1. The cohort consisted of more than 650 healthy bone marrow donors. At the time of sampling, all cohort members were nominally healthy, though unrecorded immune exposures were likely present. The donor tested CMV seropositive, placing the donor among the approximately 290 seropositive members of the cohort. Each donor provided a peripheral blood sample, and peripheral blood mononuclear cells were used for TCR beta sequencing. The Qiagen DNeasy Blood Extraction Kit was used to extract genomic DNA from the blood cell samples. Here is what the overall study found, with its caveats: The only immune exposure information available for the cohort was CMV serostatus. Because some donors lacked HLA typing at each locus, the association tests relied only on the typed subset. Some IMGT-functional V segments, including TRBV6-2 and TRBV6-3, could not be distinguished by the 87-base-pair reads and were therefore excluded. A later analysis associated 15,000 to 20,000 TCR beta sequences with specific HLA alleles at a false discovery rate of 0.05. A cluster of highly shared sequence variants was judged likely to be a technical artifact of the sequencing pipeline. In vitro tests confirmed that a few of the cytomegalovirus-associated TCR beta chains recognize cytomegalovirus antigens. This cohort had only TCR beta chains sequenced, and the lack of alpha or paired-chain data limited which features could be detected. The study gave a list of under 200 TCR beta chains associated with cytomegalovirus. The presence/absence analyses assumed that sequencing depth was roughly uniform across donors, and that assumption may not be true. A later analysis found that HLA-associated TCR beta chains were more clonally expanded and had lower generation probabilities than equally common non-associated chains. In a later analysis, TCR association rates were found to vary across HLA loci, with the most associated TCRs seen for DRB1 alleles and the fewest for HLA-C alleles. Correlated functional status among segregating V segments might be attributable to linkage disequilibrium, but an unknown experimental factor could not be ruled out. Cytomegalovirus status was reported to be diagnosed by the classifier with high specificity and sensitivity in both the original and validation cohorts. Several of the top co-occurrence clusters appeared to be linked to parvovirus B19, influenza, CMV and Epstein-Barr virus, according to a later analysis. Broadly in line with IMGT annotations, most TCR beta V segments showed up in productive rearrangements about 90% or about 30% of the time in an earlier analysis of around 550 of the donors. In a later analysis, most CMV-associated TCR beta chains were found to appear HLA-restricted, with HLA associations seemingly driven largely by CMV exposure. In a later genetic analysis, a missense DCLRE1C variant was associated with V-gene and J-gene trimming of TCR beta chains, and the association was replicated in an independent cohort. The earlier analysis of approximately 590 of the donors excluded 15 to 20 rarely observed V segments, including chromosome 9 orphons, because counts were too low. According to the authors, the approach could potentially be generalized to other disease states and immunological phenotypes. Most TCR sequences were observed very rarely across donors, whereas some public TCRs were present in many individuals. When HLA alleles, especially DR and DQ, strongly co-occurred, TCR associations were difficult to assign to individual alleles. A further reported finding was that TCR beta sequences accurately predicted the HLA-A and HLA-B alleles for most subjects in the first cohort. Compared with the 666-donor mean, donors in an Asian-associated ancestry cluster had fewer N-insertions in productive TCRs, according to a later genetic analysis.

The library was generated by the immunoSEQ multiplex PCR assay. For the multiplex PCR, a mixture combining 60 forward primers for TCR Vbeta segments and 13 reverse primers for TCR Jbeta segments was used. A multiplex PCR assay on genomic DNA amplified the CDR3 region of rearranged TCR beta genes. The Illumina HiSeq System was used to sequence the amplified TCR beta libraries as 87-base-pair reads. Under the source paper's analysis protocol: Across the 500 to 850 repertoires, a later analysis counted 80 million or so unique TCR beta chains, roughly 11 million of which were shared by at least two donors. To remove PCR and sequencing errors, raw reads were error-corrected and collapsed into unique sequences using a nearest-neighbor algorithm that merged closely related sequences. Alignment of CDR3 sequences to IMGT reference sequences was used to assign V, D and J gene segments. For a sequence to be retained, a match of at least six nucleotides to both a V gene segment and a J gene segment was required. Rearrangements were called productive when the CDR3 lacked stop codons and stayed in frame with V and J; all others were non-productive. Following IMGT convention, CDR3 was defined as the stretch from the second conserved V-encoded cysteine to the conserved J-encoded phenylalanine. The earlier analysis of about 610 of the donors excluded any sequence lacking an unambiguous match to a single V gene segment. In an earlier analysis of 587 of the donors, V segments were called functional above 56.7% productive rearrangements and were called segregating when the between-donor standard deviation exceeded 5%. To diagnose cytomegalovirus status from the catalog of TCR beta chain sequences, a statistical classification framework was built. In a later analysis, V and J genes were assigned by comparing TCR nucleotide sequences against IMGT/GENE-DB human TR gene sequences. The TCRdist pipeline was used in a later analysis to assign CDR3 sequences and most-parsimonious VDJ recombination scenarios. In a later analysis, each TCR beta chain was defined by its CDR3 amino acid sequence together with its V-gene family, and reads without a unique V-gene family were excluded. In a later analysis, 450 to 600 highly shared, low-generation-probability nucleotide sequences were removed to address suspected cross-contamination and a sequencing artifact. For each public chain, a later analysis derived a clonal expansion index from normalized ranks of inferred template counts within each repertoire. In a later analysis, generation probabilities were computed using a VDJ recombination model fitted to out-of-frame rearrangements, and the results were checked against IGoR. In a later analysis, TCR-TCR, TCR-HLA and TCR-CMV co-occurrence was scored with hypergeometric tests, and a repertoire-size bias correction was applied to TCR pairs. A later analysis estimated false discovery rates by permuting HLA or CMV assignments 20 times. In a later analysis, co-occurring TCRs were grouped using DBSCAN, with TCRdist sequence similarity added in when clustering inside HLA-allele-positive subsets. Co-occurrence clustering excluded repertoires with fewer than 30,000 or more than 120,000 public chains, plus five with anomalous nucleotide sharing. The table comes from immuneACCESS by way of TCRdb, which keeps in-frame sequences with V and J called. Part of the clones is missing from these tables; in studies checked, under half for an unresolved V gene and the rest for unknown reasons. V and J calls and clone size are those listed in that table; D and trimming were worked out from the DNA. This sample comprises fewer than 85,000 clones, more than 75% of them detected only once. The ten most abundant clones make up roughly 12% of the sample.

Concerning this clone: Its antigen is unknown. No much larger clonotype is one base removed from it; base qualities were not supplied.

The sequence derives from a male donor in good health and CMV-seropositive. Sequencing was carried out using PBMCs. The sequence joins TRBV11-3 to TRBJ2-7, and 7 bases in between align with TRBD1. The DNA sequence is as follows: TGTGCCAGCGCGGAGACCGGGACAGCCAACAAGCAGTACTTC. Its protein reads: CASAETGTANKQYF.